This T cell receptor beta chain derives from a study of blood T cell repertoires in COVID-19 (dated by TCRdb to about 2020). As for the study more broadly: Samples from collaborators originated in the United States, Italy and Spain and spanned both the acute and convalescent phases of COVID-19. A de-identified subject ID, COVID-19 status, age in years and sex were almost always included in the sample metadata. Where available, HLA class I and class II types were obtained from metadata supplied by the sample provider rather than from assay-based typing. Deeply sampled blood TCRbeta repertoires from subjects exposed to, actively infected with, or recovered from COVID-19 were included in the dataset. The repertoires were released in a freely available public database meant as a resource for research on the immune response to SARS-CoV-2. The prospective study material was composed of cDNA or gDNA derived from T cells, B-cell-depleted T cells, or PBMCs. The samples were drawn from the first 160 participants of the ongoing ImmuneRACE study and from 1,254 subjects provided by 6 global collaborators.

The study at large found these results: The amount of clinical and demographic metadata varied by source and participant and was provided uncurated.

The collaborating institutions used their own protocols to collect whole blood in K2EDTA tubes. Collaborator samples were shipped for TCRbeta analysis as frozen whole blood, isolated PBMCs, or DNA extracted from either sample type. TCRbeta CDR3 regions were amplified from genomic DNA by means of the immunoSEQ Assay, a bias-controlled multiplex PCR. The original pipeline was this. The number of nucleated cells in each sample was estimated from the amplification of reference gene primers within the assay. Sequence reads were collapsed and filtered to measure the absolute abundance of every unique TCRbeta CDR3 rearrangement. For each sample, productive Simpson clonality was calculated as the square root of Simpson's diversity index across productive rearrangements. Sourced from immuneACCESS, this table was stored by TCRdb with only in-frame sequences that have V and J called. A share of the clones is absent; for the studies checked, an unresolved V gene accounts for under half, and the remainder has no known explanation. V, J and clone size reflect that table, while D and trimming were determined from the DNA. The sample includes hundreds of thousands of clones, with roughly 89% observed a single time. The ten top clones hold about 4.5% of the sample.

CDR1 and CDR2, per the germline V gene, are SGHAT and FQNNGV. Inclusive of the bounding cysteine and phenylalanine, the CDR3 is 15 residues long. Solely the CDR3 DNA is kept, with 45 bases framed from the first base. The germline V and J ends show losses of 4 bases and 1 base respectively, and no gene match explains 5 bases of the junction. In regard to this clone: Its target antigen remains unknown. Base qualities are missing; no much larger clone stands one base away.

This TCR came from a woman aged 30 to 39 with acute or convalescent COVID-19. The sequence links TRBV11-2 to TRBJ2-3, with 7 bases matching TRBD1. Sequenced: peripheral blood. This receptor carries the CDR3 CASSSTGRGTDTQYF. DNA sequence: TGTGCCAGCAGCTCGACAGGGAGAGGCACAGATACGCAGTATTTT.